The present TCR beta chain was sequenced within a study of identical twins. After removal of 8 bases from V and 5 bases from J, the junction contained 11 bases not matched to a gene. Germline CDR1 is MNHEY and CDR2 is SVGEGT. CDR3 length: 15 residues. Using its own MiXCR run on the 5' RACE reads, TCRdb lists one record per CDR3 protein. The sample gives around 570,000 distinct CDR3 sequences, over 8.5% of which show up once; under 3.5% is in the top ten. This clonotype was recorded many times. No antigen is known for it. Study observations and caveats: Invariant MAIT and iNKT cells may have partly biased zero-insertion analyses.

These data were likewise used in another study, on yellow fever vaccine responses in identical twins.

The sequenced material came from PBMCs. This TCR was recovered from a young woman in good health. The rearrangement links TRBV6-2 or TRBV6-3 to TRBJ2-1; 8 bases fit TRBD2. The CDR3 spells CASGLGGLVDNEQFF. The DNA of the CDR3 is TGTGCCAGCGGCCTGGGGGGACTAGTGGACAATGAGCAGTTCTTC.